This T cell receptor (beta chain) was captured by sequencing in a study of blood T cell repertoires in COVID-19. Study-wide context: COVID-19 samples, acute and convalescent, were from the United States, Italy and Spain. The analysed material was cDNA or gDNA that came from T cells, B-cell-depleted T cells, or PBMCs.

Categorization into cohorts depended on clinical history that participants reported. Before they entered the study, exposed participants had met a COVID-19 case within 2 weeks. The CDR3 loop spans 17 amino acids. Trimming took 1 base from V and 5 from J; bases not matched to a gene: 9. Germline V gene data show CDR1 as SGHRS and CDR2 as YFSETQ. Libraries were prepared by immunoSEQ multiplex PCR; TCRdb keeps only in-frame clonotypes and omits some of them. The sample contains about 300,000 clones, 85% of which appear only once. This clone appeared a single time. Material for sequencing was PBMCs or T cells enriched from blood (not recorded which). The sequence was collected from a woman aged 30 to 39 who had been exposed to COVID-19. The chain joins TRBV5-1 to TRBJ2-1, with TRBD2 identical over 10 bases. This CDR3 reads CASSLTPSGSGDNEQFF. CDR3 in DNA: TGCGCCAGCAGCTTGACGCCTAGCGGGAGCGGCGACAATGAGCAGTTCTTC. Based on the CDR3 plus reference TRBV5-1 and TRBJ2-1, the full variable domain is KAGVTQTPRYLIKTRGQQVTLSCSPISGHRSVSWYQQTPGQGLQFLFEYFSETQRNKGNFPGRFSGRQFSNSRSEMNVSTLELGDSALYLCASSLTPSGSGDNEQFFGPGTRLTVL.